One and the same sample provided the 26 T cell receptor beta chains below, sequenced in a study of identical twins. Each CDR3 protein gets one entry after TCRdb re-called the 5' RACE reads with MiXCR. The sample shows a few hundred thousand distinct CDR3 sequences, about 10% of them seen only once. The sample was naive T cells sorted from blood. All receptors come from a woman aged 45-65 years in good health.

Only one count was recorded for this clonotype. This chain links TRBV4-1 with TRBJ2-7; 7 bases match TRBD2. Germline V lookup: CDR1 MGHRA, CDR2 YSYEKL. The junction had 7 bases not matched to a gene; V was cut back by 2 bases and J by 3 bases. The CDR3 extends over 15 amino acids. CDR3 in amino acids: CASSQRVGEGYEQYF. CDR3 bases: TGCGCCAGCAGCCAACGAGTGGGGGAGGGCTACGAGCAGTACTTC.

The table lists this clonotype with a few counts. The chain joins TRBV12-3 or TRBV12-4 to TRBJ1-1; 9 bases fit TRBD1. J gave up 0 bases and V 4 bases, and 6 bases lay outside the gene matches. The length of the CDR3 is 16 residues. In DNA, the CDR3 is TGTGCCAGCAGTTCCCCTGGGACAGGGTTGAACACTGAAGCTTTCTTT. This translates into CASSSPGTGLNTEAFF.

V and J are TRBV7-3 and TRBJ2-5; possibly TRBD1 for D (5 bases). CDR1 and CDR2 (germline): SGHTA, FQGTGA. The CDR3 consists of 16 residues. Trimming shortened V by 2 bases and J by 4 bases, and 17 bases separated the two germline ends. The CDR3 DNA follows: TGTGCCAGCAGCTTAGTTGGCTTCAGGGTAGGAGAGACCCAGTACTTC. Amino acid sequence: CASSLVGFRVGETQYF.

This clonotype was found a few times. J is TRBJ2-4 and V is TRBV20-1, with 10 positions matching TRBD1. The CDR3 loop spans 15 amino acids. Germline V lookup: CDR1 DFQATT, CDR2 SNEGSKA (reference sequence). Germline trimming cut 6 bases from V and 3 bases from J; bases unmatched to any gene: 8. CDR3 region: CSAVGTGEGKNIQYF. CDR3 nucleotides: TGCAGTGCCGTCGGGACAGGGGAAGGCAAAAACATTCAGTACTTC.

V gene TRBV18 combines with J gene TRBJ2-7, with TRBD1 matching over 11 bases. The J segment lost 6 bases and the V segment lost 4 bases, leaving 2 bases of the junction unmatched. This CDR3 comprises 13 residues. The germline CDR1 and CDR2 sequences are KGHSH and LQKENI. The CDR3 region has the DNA TGTGCCAGCTCACTCGGGACAGGGGGCGAGCAGTACTTC. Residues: CASSLGTGGEQYF.

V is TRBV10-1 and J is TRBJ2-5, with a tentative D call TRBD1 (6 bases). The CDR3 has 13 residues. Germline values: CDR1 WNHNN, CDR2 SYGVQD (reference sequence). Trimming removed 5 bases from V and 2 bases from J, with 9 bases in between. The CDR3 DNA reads TGCGCCAGCAGTAGGGACACTCAAGAGACCCAGTACTTC. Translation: CASSRDTQETQYF.

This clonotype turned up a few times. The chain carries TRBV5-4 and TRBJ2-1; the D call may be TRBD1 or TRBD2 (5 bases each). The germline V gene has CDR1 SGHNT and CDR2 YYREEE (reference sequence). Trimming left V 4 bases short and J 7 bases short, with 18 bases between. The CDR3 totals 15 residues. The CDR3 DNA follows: TGTGCCAGCAGCCCCCCTAGGGGTCCGGGGAATGAGCAGTTCTTC. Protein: CASSPPRGPGNEQFF.

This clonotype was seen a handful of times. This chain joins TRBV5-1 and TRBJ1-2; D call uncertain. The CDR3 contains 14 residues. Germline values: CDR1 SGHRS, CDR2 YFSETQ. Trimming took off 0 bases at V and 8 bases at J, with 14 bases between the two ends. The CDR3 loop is CASSLAFSVEGYTF. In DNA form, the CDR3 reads TGCGCCAGCAGCTTGGCCTTTTCGGTGGAAGGCTACACCTTC.

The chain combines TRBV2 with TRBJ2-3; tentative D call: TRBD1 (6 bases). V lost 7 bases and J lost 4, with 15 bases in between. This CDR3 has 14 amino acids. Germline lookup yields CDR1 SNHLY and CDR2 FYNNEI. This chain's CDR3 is CASNLGAQSDTQYF. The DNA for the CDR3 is TGTGCCAGCAATCTGGGGGCGCAGTCAGATACGCAGTATTTT.

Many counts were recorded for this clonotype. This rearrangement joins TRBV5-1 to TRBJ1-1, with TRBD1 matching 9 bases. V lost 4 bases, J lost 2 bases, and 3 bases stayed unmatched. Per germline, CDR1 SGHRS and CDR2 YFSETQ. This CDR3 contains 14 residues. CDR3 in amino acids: CASSLDRGNTEAFF. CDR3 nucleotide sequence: TGCGCCAGCAGCCTGGACAGGGGCAACACTGAAGCTTTCTTT. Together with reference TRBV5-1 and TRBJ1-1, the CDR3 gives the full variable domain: KAGVTQTPRYLIKTRGQQVTLSCSPISGHRSVSWYQQTPGQGLQFLFEYFSETQRNKGNFPGRFSGRQFSNSRSEMNVSTLELGDSALYLCASSLDRGNTEAFFGQGTRLTVV.

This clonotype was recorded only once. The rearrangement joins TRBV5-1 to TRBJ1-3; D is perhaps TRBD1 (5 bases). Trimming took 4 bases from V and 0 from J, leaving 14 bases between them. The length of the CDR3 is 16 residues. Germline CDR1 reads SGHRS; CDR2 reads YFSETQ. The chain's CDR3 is CASSPAVGGSGNTIYF. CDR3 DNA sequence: TGCGCCAGCAGCCCGGCGGTCGGGGGCTCTGGAAACACCATATATTTT. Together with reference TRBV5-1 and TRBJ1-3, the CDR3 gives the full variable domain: KAGVTQTPRYLIKTRGQQVTLSCSPISGHRSVSWYQQTPGQGLQFLFEYFSETQRNKGNFPGRFSGRQFSNSRSEMNVSTLELGDSALYLCASSPAVGGSGNTIYFGEGSWLTVV.

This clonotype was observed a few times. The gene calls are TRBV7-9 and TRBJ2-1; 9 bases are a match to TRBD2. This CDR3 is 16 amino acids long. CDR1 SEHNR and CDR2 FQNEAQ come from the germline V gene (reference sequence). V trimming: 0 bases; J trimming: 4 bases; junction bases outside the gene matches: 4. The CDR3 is CASSLAGSGRYNEQFF. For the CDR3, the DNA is TGTGCCAGCAGCTTAGCGGGGAGCGGGAGGTACAATGAGCAGTTCTTC.

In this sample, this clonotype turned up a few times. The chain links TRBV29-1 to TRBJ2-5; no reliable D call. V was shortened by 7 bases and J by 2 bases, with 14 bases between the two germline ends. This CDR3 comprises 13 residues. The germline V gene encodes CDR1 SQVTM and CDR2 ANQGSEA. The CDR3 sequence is CSAAHDTQETQYF. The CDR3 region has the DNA TGCAGCGCGGCACATGACACTCAAGAGACCCAGTACTTC.

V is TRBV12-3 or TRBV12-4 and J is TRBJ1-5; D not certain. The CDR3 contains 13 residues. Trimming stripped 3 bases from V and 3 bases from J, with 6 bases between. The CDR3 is CASSFSHNQPQHF. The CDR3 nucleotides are TGTGCCAGCAGTTTCTCACACAATCAGCCCCAGCATTTT.

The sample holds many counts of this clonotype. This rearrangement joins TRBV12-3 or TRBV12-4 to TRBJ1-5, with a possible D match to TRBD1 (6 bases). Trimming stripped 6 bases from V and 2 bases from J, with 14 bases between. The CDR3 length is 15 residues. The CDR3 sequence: CASSPGGAGNQPQHF. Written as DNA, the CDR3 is TGTGCCAGCAGCCCTGGGGGGGCGGGCAATCAGCCCCAGCATTTT.

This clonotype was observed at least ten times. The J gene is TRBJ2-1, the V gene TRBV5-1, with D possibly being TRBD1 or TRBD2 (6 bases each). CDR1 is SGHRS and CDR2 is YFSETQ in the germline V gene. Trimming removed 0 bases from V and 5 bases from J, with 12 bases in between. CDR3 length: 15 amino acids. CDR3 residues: CASSLGWGANNEQFF. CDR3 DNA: TGCGCCAGCAGCTTGGGATGGGGGGCCAACAATGAGCAGTTCTTC.

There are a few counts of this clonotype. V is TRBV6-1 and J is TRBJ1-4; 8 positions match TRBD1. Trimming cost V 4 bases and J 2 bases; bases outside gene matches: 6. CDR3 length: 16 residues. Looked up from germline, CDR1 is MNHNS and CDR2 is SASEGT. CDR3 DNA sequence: TGTGCCAGCAGTGGAGCGACAGGGGTTACTAATGAAAAACTGTTTTTT. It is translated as CASSGATGVTNEKLFF.

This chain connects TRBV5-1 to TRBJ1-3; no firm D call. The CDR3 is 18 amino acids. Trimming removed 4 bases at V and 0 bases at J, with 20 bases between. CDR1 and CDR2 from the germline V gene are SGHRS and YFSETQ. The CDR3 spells CASSSTVPTESSGNTIYF. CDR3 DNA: TGCGCCAGCAGCAGTACAGTACCCACTGAATCCTCTGGAAACACCATATATTTT.

CDR3 bases: TGTGCCATCAGTGAGTCGTCCGCAGATACGCAGTATTTT. This translates into CAISESSADTQYF. The chain couples TRBV10-3 to TRBJ2-3; D uncertain. CDR1 and CDR2 (germline): ENHRY, SYGVKD. V was pared by 0 bases and J by 4 bases, with 5 bases between. CDR3 length: 13 residues.

In DNA form, the CDR3 reads TGTGCCAGCAGCGTAGGAGGCGGGGGAACTAATGAAAAACTGTTTTTT. It is translated as CASSVGGGGTNEKLFF. The chain joins TRBV9 to TRBJ1-4, with D perhaps matching TRBD1 (5 bases). Germline V gene data show CDR1 as SGDLS and CDR2 as YYNGEE. Trimming cost V 0 bases and J 1 base, with 10 bases left between them. The CDR3 spans 16 residues.

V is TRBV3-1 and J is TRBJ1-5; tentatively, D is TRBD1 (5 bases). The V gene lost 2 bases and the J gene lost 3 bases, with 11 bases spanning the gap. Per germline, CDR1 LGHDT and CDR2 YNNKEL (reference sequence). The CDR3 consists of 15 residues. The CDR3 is CASSQRGSPNQPQHF. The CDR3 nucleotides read TGTGCCAGCAGCCAACGGGGCTCCCCCAATCAGCCCCAGCATTTT.

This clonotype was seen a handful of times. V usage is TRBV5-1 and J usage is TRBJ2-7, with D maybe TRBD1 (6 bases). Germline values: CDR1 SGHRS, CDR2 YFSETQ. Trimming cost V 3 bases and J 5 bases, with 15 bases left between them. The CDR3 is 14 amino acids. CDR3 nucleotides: TGCGCCAGCAGCTCCGGGACAAGCACCCACGAGCAGTACTTC. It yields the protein CASSSGTSTHEQYF.

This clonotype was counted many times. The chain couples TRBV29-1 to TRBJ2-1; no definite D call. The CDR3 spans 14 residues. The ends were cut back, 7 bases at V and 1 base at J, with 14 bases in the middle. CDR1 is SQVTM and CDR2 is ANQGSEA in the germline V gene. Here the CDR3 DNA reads TGCAGCGGCCGACTGGGGAATTCCTACAATGAGCAGTTCTTC. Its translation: CSGRLGNSYNEQFF.

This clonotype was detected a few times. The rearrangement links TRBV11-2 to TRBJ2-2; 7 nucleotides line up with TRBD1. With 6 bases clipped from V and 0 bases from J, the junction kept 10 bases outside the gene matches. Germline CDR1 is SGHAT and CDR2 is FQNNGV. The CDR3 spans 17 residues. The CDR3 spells CASRPTGAFANTGELFF. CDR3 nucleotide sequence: TGTGCCAGCAGACCCACAGGGGCGTTCGCGAACACCGGGGAGCTGTTTTTT.

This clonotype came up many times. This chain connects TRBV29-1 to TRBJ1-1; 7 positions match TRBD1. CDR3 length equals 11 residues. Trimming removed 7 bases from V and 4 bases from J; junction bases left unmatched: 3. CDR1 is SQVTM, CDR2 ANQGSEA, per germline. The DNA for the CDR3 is TGCAGCGCACAGGGGTCCACTGAAGCTTTCTTT. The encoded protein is CSAQGSTEAFF.

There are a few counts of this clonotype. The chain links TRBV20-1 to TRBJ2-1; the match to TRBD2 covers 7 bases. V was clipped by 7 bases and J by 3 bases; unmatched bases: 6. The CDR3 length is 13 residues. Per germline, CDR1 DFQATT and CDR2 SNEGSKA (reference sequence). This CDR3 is CSVTTSSYNEQFF. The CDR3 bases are TGCAGTGTCACGACTAGCAGCTACAATGAGCAGTTCTTC.